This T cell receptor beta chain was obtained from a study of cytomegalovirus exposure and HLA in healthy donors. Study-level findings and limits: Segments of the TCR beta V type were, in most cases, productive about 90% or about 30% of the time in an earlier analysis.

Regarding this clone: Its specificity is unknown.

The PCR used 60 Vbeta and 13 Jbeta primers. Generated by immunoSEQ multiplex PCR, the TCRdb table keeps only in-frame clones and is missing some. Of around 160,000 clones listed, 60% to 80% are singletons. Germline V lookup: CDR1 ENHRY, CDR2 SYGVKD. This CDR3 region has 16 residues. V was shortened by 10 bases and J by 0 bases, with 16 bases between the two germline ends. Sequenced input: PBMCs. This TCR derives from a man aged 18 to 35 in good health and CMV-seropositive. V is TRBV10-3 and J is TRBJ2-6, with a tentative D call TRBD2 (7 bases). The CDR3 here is CATAAGALSGANVLTF. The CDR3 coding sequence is TGTGCCACCGCCGCGGGGGCCCTCTCTGGGGCCAACGTCCTGACTTTC.